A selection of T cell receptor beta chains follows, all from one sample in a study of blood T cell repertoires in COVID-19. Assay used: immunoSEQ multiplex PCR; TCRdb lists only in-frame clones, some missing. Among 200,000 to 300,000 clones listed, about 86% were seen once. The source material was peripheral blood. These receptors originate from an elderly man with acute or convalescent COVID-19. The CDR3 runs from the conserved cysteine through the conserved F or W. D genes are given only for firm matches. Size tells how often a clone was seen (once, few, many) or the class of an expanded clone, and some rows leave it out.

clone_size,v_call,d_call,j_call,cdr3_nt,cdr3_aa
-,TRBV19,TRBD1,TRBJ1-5,TGTGCCAGTGCAGCTGCTGACAGGGCAAATCAGCCCCAGCATTTT,CASAAADRANQPQHF
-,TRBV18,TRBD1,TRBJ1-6,TGTGCCAGCTCACCGACAGGGTATAATTCACCCCTCCACTTT,CASSPTGYNSPLHF
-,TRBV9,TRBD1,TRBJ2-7,TGTGCCAGCAGCGTCACCCCAGGGGGCGCCCTCTACGAGCAGTACTTC,CASSVTPGGALYEQYF
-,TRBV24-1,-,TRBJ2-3,TGTGCCACCAGTGTTGGGACAAGGATCACAGATACGCAGTATTTT,CATSVGTRITDTQYF
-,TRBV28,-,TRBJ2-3,TGTGCCAGCAGTTCTAACACAGATACGCAGTATTTT,CASSSNTDTQYF
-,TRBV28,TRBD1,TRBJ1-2,TGTGCCAGCAGTTTAATAATTGGACAGGGGGCGCGGGGCTACACCTTC,CASSLIIGQGARGYTF
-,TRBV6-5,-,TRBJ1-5,TGTGCCAGCAGTTACGACAGACTTAGCAATCAGCCCCAGCATTTT,CASSYDRLSNQPQHF
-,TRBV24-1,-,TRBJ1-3,TGTGCCACCAGTGATAACTCTGACTCTGGAAACACCATATATTTT,CATSDNSDSGNTIYF
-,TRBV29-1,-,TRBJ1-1,TGCAGCGTCACCGGACACTTGAACACTGAAGCTTTCTTT,CSVTGHLNTEAFF
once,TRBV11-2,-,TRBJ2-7,TGTGCCTGCGGGACCTCCTACGAGCAGTACTTC,CACGTSYEQYF
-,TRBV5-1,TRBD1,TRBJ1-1,TGCGCCAGCAGCTTGCGCCAGGGGGCTATACGCCCTCCGGGGAACACTGAAGCTTTCTTT,CASSLRQGAIRPPGNTEAFF
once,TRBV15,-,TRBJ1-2,TGTGCCACCAGCAGAGATGTTTTCTACGGCTACACCTTC,CATSRDVFYGYTF